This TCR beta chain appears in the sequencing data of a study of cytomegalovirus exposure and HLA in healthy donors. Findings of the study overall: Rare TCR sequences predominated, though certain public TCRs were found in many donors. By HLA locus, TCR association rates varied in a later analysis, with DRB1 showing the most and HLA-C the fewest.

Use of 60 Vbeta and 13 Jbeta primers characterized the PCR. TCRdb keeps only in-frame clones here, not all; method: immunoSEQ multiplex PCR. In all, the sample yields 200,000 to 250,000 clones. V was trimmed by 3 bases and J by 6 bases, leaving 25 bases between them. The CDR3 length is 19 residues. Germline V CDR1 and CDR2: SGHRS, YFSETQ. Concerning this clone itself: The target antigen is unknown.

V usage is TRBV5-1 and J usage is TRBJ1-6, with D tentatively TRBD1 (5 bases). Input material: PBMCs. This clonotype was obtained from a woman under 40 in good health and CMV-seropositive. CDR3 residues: CASSSLTDRLPGGNSPLHF. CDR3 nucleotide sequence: TGCGCCAGCAGCTCACTGACGGACCGTCTACCGGGGGGTAATTCACCCCTCCACTTT.